The 10 T cell receptor beta chains below all came from one sample that was sequenced in a study of regulatory T cells in long-lasting Graves disease. The time point was: persistent/refractory GD, antithyroid drugs over 5 years with positive TRAb. From PBMCs, RNA was extracted and then used to make the TCR library. Construction of TCR beta libraries relied on iRepertoire HTBI primers and on Arm-PCR targeting CDR3 regions. TCRdb re-called the multiplex PCR reads through MiXCR, storing one row per CDR3 protein. The sample includes roughly 450,000 distinct CDR3 sequences, less than 25% of them seen just once. The source material was peripheral blood mononuclear cells (PBMCs), sampled when the disease was refractory, from a patient treated with antithyroid drugs. These receptors all come from a female donor with Graves disease.

The chain has TRBV12-3 or TRBV12-4 and TRBJ2-1; 10 bases map to TRBD2. The CDR3 spans 16 residues. Germline trimming cut 6 bases from V and 3 bases from J; bases unmatched to any gene: 8. The CDR3 DNA sequence: TGTGCCAGCAGCCGAAGACTAGCGGGCAACTACAATGAGCAGTTCTTC. Its translation: CASSRRLAGNYNEQFF.

This clonotype was found many times. The chain links TRBV2 to TRBJ2-7; D might be TRBD2 (5 bases). Germline V CDR1 and CDR2: SNHLY, FYNNEI. CDR3 length: 12 residues. The V and J ends lost 4 bases and 5 bases respectively, with 9 bases between them. CDR3 nucleotide sequence: TGTGCCAGCAGTGTTGAGGGCCACGAGCAGTACTTC. Translated, it gives CASSVEGHEQYF.

This clonotype turned up a few times. V usage is TRBV19 and J usage is TRBJ2-7; D not resolved. The CDR3 covers 15 residues. V lost 3 bases to trimming and J lost 3 bases, with 15 bases between them. In germline, CDR1 is LNHDA, CDR2 SQIVND (reference sequence). CDR3 DNA: TGTGCCAGTAGTATCAATCCAGCTACTTACTACGAGCAGTACTTC. Its translation is CASSINPATYYEQYF.

Many counts were recorded for this clonotype. The rearrangement joins TRBV5-1 to TRBJ2-2, with D hard to call. This CDR3 comprises 15 residues. Trimming removed 4 bases from V and 0 bases from J, with 10 bases in between. Germline V gene sequence: CDR1 SGHRS, CDR2 YFSETQ. As DNA, the CDR3 is TGCGCCAGCAGCAACCGGGCCACGAACACCGGGGAGCTGTTTTTT. Translation: CASSNRATNTGELFF.

This clonotype was counted a few times. The chain recombines TRBV5-1 with TRBJ2-4; TRBD2 agrees at 10 bases. Germline trimming cut 0 bases from V and 0 bases from J; bases unmatched to any gene: 6. Per the germline V gene, CDR1 is SGHRS and CDR2 is YFSETQ. This CDR3 region has 18 residues. DNA for the CDR3: TGCGCCAGCAGCTTGGGGACTAGCGGACCCCTAGCCAAAAACATTCAGTACTTC. Amino acid sequence: CASSLGTSGPLAKNIQYF. Variable domain in full (rest from reference TRBV5-1 and TRBJ2-4): KAGVTQTPRYLIKTRGQQVTLSCSPISGHRSVSWYQQTPGQGLQFLFEYFSETQRNKGNFPGRFSGRQFSNSRSEMNVSTLELGDSALYLCASSLGTSGPLAKNIQYFGAGTRLSVL.

Regarding this clonotype: A far more abundant clone sits one base away, making this likely a read error. The J gene is TRBJ1-1, the V gene TRBV6-2 or TRBV6-3; D gene uncertain. The CDR3 totals 14 residues. The V gene's germline CDR1 is MNHEY and CDR2 SVGEGT. The CDR3 loop is CASSEQGANTGAFF. The CDR3 nucleotides are TGTGCCAGCAGTGAACAAGGTGCGAACACTGGAGCTTTCTTT.

The V gene is TRBV4-1, the J gene TRBJ2-2; 8 bases line up with TRBD1. V lost 3 bases and J lost 0; bases outside the gene matches: 3. Germline CDR1 is MGHRA and CDR2 is YSYEKL. CDR3 length: 16 amino acids. CDR3 sequence: CASSHRGHANTGELFF. CDR3 nucleotide sequence: TGCGCCAGCAGCCACAGGGGGCACGCGAACACCGGGGAGCTGTTTTTT.

Concerning this clonotype: One base away lies a much larger clone, so this may be a sequencing read error. The CDR3 carries no conserved terminal phenylalanine or tryptophan, so it likely arises from a read error. The rearrangement uses TRBV27 and TRBJ2-7, with 10 bases lining up with TRBD1. The V and J ends lost 4 bases and 7 bases, in that order; junction bases with no gene match: 7. The germline CDR1 and CDR2 sequences are MNHEY and SMNVEV (reference sequence). The CDR3 has 14 amino acids. DNA of the CDR3: TGTGCCAGCAGTTCCGGGACAGGGGCATGGGAGCAGTACCTC. Residues: CASSSGTGAWEQYL.

This clonotype was picked up many times. This chain uses TRBV12-3 or TRBV12-4 with TRBJ1-2, with D unresolved. Trimming pared 4 bases from V and 8 bases from J, leaving 20 bases between. There are 15 residues in the CDR3. The CDR3 DNA sequence: TGTGCCAGCAGTTACCGGGAGGCAGTGGTGCAAGGCTACACCTTC. It is translated as CASSYREAVVQGYTF.

Comment on this clonotype: Germline and junction disagree at one end, which may indicate a read error. This chain uses TRBV11-2 with TRBJ2-7, with unresolved D. CDR1 and CDR2 from the germline V gene are SGHAT and FQNNGV. The CDR3 runs 14 residues. CDR3 sequence: CASSLKTGTYEQYF. As DNA, the CDR3 is TGCGCCAGCAGCCTCAAGACCGGCACCTACGAGCAGTACTTC.